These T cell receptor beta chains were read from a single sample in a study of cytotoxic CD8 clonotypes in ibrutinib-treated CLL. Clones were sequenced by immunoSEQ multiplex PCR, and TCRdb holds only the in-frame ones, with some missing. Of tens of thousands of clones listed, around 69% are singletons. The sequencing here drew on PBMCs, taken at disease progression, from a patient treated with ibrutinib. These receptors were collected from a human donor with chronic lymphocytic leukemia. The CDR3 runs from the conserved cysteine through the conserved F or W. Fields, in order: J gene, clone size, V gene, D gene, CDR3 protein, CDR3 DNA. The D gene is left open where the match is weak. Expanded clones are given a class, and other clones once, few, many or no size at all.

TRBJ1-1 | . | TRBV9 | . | CASSVLAGSEAFF | TGTGCCAGCAGCGTATTGGCAGGGTCCGAGGCTTTCTTT
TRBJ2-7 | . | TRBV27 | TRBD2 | CASRTSGVYEQYF | TGTGCCAGCAGAACTAGCGGGGTCTACGAGCAGTACTTC
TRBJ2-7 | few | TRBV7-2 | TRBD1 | CASSTGDRPGEQYF | TGTGCCAGCAGCACGGGGGACAGGCCCGGGGAGCAGTACTTC
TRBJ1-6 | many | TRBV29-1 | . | CSVAETMDSPLHF | TGCAGCGTTGCGGAGACTATGGACTCACCCCTCCACTTT
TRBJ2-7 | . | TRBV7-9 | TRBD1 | CASSSTTGNTYEQYF | TGTGCCAGCAGCTCGACGACAGGGAACACCTACGAGCAGTACTTC
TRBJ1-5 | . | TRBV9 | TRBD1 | CASSPQGYGQPQHF | TGTGCCAGCAGCCCACAGGGGTACGGACAGCCCCAGCATTTT
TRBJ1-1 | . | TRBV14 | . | CASSQVGGLTEAFF | TGTGCCAGCAGCCAGGTTGGGGGGCTCACTGAAGCTTTCTTT
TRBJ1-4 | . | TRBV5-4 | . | CASSLTGIATNEKLFF | TGTGCCAGCAGCTTGACGGGTATAGCAACTAATGAAAAACTGTTTTTT
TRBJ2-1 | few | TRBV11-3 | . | CASSSRDRGSYNEQFF | TGTGCCAGCAGCTCAAGAGATAGGGGCTCCTACAATGAGCAGTTCTTC
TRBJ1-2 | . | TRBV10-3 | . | CAISESILRNYGYTF | TGTGCCATCAGTGAGTCGATCCTCAGAAACTATGGCTACACCTTC
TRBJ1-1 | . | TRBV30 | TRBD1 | CAWSLRGRTEAFF | TGTGCCTGGAGCCTCAGGGGGCGTACTGAAGCTTTCTTT
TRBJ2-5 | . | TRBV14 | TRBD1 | CASSQTTGIFFLGETQYF | TGTGCCAGCAGCCAAACGACAGGGATCTTCTTTTTGGGAGAGACCCAGTACTTC
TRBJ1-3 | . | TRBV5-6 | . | CASSLYRVLSGNTIYF | TGTGCCAGCAGCCTTTACAGGGTGCTATCTGGAAACACCATATATTTT
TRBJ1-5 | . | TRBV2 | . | CASSEGFSQPQHF | TGTGCCAGCAGTGAAGGGTTCAGCCAGCCCCAGCATTTT
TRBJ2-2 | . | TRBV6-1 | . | CASRVGGTGELFF | TGTGCCAGCAGGGTCGGGGGTACCGGGGAGCTGTTTTTT
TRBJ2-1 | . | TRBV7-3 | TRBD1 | CASSSGQGMNEQFF | TGTGCCAGCAGCTCCGGACAGGGAATGAATGAGCAGTTCTTC
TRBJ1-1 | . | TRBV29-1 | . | CSVLLADSTEAFF | TGCAGCGTTCTCCTGGCAGATAGCACTGAAGCTTTCTTT
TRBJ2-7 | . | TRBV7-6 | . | CASSLGGGAYEQYF | TGTGCCAGCAGCTTAGGAGGGGGTGCCTACGAGCAGTACTTC
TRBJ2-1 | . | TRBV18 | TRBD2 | CASSERGGTNEQFF | TGTGCCAGCTCAGAGCGGGGGGGGACCAATGAGCAGTTCTTC
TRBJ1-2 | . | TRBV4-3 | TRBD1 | CASSQDRGRRGYTF | TGCGCCAGCAGCCAAGATAGGGGGCGGCGTGGCTACACCTTC
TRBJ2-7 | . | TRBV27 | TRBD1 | CASKLTGGPYEQYF | TGTGCCAGCAAACTGACAGGGGGGCCCTACGAGCAGTACTTC
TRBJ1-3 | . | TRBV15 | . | CATRTSGSGNTIYF | TGTGCCACCAGGACCTCGGGCTCTGGAAACACCATATATTTT
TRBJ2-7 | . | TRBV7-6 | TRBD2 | CASSEQAGLAGVAYEQYF | TGTGCCAGCAGCGAACAGGCCGGACTAGCGGGGGTGGCGTACGAGCAGTACTTC
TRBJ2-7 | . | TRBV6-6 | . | CASSRYGYEQYF | TGTGCCAGCAGCCGATATGGCTACGAGCAGTACTTC
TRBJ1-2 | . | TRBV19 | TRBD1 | CASSMRQGAGGYTF | TGTGCCAGTAGTATGCGACAGGGGGCTGGTGGCTACACCTTC
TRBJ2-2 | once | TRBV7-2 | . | CASSLRLMNTGELFF | TGTGCCAGCAGCTTAAGACTAATGAACACCGGGGAGCTGTTTTTT
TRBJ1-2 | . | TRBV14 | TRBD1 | CASSQAGGIYGYTF | TGTGCCAGCAGCCAAGCAGGGGGGATCTATGGCTACACCTTC
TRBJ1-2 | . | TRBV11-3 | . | CASSLTGGYGYTF | TGTGCCAGCAGCTTGACGGGGGGCTATGGCTACACCTTC
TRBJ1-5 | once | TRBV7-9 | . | CASSLLSWDNSNQPQHF | TGTGCCAGCAGCTTATTGTCCTGGGACAATAGCAATCAGCCCCAGCATTTT
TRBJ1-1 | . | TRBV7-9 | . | CASSATGAEAFF | TGTGCCAGCAGCGCTACAGGTGCTGAAGCTTTCTTT
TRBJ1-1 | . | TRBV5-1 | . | CASSYWEGTEAFF | TGCGCCAGCAGCTACTGGGAGGGCACTGAAGCTTTCTTT
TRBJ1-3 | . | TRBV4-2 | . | CASSLLGAGDSGNTIYF | TGTGCCAGCAGCCTTCTGGGGGCCGGGGACTCTGGAAACACCATATATTTT
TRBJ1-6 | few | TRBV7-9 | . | CASSPSNSPLHF | TGTGCCAGCAGCCCTTCTAATTCACCCCTCCACTTT
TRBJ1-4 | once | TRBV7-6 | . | CASSNWGEKLFF | TGTGCCAGCAGCAACTGGGGTGAAAAACTGTTTTTT
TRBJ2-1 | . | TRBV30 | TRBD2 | CAWGLGGYNEQFF | TGTGCCTGGGGACTAGGAGGCTACAATGAGCAGTTCTTC
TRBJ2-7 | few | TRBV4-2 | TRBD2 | CASSQDQLAGRYEQYF | TGTGCCAGCAGCCAAGATCAGCTAGCGGGGAGATACGAGCAGTACTTC
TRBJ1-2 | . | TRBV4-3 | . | CASSLTVRDGLPDYGYTF | TGCGCCAGCAGCCTCACCGTCCGGGACGGCCTTCCGGATTATGGCTACACCTTC
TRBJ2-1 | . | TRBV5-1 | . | CASSLVSGASEQFF | TGCGCCAGCAGCTTGGTATCCGGGGCTAGTGAGCAGTTCTTC
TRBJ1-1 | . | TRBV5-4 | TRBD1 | CASSLERTGGTEAFF | TGTGCCAGCAGCCTAGAGCGCACAGGGGGCACTGAAGCTTTCTTT
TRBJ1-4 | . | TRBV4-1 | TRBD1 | CASSQVNRGNEKLFF | TGCGCCAGCAGCCAAGTCAACAGGGGTAATGAAAAACTGTTTTTT
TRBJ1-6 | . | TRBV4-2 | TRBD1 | CASSLYAGQGNSPLHF | TGTGCCAGCAGCCTGTACGCAGGACAGGGTAATTCACCCCTCCACTTT
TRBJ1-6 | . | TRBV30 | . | CASKVSYNSPLHF | TGTGCCTCTAAGGTCTCCTATAATTCACCCCTCCACTTT
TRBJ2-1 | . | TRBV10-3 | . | CAISAGQEGNNEQFF | TGTGCCATCAGTGCTGGACAGGAGGGGAACAATGAGCAGTTCTTC
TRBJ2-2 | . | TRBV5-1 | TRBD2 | CASSGGLAGARSTGELFF | TGCGCCAGCAGCGGTGGACTAGCGGGGGCTCGAAGCACCGGGGAGCTGTTTTTT
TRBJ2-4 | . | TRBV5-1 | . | CASSLLGDPANIQYF | TGCGCCAGCAGCTTGTTGGGGGACCCGGCAAACATTCAGTACTTC
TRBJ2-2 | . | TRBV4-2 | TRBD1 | CASSQVEGTGPGELFF | TGTGCCAGCAGCCAAGTTGAGGGGACAGGGCCTGGGGAGCTGTTTTTT
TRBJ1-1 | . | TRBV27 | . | CASRYLGRDTEAFF | TGTGCCAGCAGGTACCTTGGGCGCGACACTGAAGCTTTCTTT
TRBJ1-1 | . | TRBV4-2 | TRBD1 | CASSQGQGSTEAFF | TGTGCCAGCAGCCAAGGACAGGGGAGCACTGAAGCTTTCTTT
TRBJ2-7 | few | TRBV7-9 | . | CASRLGSSYEQYF | TGTGCCAGCAGATTAGGGAGTTCCTACGAGCAGTACTTC
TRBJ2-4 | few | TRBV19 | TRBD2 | CASPPGLAGALAKNIQYF | TGTGCCAGTCCCCCAGGGCTAGCGGGGGCCCTAGCCAAAAACATTCAGTACTTC
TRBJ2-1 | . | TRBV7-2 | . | CASSLSSYNEQFF | TGTGCCAGCAGCTTATCCTCCTACAATGAGCAGTTCTTC
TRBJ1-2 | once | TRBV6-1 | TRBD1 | CASSRDRGYGYTF | TGTGCCAGCAGTCGGGACAGGGGGTATGGCTACACCTTC
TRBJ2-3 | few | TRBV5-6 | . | CASRRSLGDTQYF | TGTGCCAGCAGACGATCGTTAGGGGATACGCAGTATTTT
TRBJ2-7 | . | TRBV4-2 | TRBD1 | CASSQVLPGQGAYEQYF | TGTGCCAGCAGCCAAGTATTACCGGGACAGGGGGCCTACGAGCAGTACTTC
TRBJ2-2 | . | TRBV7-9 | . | CASSQEAAGELFF | TGTGCCAGCAGCCAGGAAGCAGCTGGGGAGCTGTTTTTT
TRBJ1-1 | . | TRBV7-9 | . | CASSLTAEGTEAFF | TGTGCCAGCAGCTTAACAGCCGAAGGGACTGAAGCTTTCTTT
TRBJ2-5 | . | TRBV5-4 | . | CASSSWAGAGETQYF | TGTGCCAGCAGCTCGTGGGCGGGGGCCGGAGAGACCCAGTACTTC
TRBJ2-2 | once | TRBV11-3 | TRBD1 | CASSPRPGQGETGELFF | TGTGCCAGCAGCCCACGACCGGGACAGGGAGAAACCGGGGAGCTGTTTTTT
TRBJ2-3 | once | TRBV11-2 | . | CASSLGGVSTDTQYF | TGTGCCAGCAGCTTAGGCGGGGTTAGCACAGATACGCAGTATTTT